This note documents a single T cell receptor beta chain sequence. This sample is part of a study of blood T cell repertoires in COVID-19. On the study more broadly: In each case, the material was cDNA or gDNA derived from T cells, B-cell-depleted T cells, or PBMCs.

The V end lost 3 bases, the J end lost 5 bases, and 19 bases lay between the germline ends. The CDR3 runs 16 residues. Germline V gene lookup returns CDR1 MDHEN and CDR2 SYDVKM. Original data processing: From reference gene primer amplification, estimates of nucleated cell counts were derived. Sequencing used immunoSEQ multiplex PCR; TCRdb keeps in-frame clones, though not all of them. V, J and clone size are taken as reported in that table, and D and trimming were inferred from the DNA itself. The sample includes around 180,000 clones, approximately 85% of them seen just once. The TCR originated in a man aged 60-69 years with acute or convalescent COVID-19. Sample: peripheral blood. The rearrangement joins TRBV28 to TRBJ1-1, with D uncertain. The CDR3 DNA sequence: TGTGCCAGCAGTTTGGTAACGTGGAACGAGGAGACTGAAGCTTTCTTT. As protein: CASSLVTWNEETEAFF. Full variable domain (remainder filled in from reference TRBV28 and TRBJ1-1): DVKVTQSSRYLVKRTGEKVFLECVQDMDHENMFWYRQDPGLGLRLIYFSYDVKMKEKGDIPEGYSVSREKKERFSLILESASTNQTSMYLCASSLVTWNEETEAFFGQGTRLTVV.